The clone carrying this TCR beta chain has more than one count but fewer than ten. Seattle researchers signed up patients amid active infection and tracked them longitudinally. In the study's own analysis: Estimated nucleated cell counts came from reference gene primer amplification. Sequencing used immunoSEQ multiplex PCR; TCRdb keeps in-frame clones, though not all of them. The DNA gave D and trimming, while V, J and clone size come from that table. The table lists hundreds of thousands of clones, roughly nine tenths of them singletons. The sample is drawn from a study of blood T cell repertoires in COVID-19. Study context: The United States, Italy and Spain provided the acute and convalescent COVID-19 samples. Sample material is recorded as cDNA or gDNA derived from T cells, B-cell-depleted T cells, or PBMCs.

CDR3 length equals 19 residues. Germline loops: CDR1 LGHNA, CDR2 YSLEER. J lost 3 bases, V lost 0 bases, and 8 bases had no gene match. The sample taken for sequencing was peripheral blood. The V gene is TRBV4-3, the J gene TRBJ2-1, with 13 bases aligning to TRBD2. This TCR was sampled from a woman between 25 and 40 years old with COVID-19, enrolled during active disease. The CDR3 here is CASSQEALAGGRNYNEQFF. The CDR3 coding sequence is TGCGCCAGCAGCCAAGAGGCACTAGCGGGAGGGCGGAACTACAATGAGCAGTTCTTC.